A selection of T cell receptor beta chains follows, all from one sample in a study of blood T cell repertoires in COVID-19. Sequencing was performed with immunoSEQ multiplex PCR; in TCRdb, only in-frame clones are kept and a portion is missing. The sample shows 250,000 to 300,000 clones, around 84% of them seen only once. The sequenced sample consisted of PBMCs or T cells enriched from blood (not recorded which). All receptors derive from a man in his thirties or forties with acute COVID-19. The CDR3 runs from the conserved cysteine through the conserved F or W. The order of the fields is CDR3 protein, CDR3 DNA, V gene, J gene, clone size, D gene. A D gene is named only where the DNA matches it firmly. The size field is filled for only some rows; it gives once, few, many or a size class.

CASSSGQLYGYTF	TGTGCCAGCAGTTCGGGACAGCTTTATGGCTACACCTTC	TRBV6-5	TRBJ1-2	-	TRBD1
CASSQSGNQPQHF	TGCGCCAGCAGCCAGTCCGGCAATCAGCCCCAGCATTTT	TRBV4-1	TRBJ1-5	-	-
CATQPGGAENTEAFF	TGTGCCACCCAGCCGGGGGGGGCGGAGAACACTGAAGCTTTCTTT	TRBV10-3	TRBJ1-1	-	-
CASSGDRGRIKKLFF	TGTGCCAGCAGCGGCGACAGGGGGCGGATTAAAAAACTGTTTTTT	TRBV11-3	TRBJ1-4	-	TRBD1
CASSYSNRRGEDSKNIQYF	TGTGCCAGCAGTTACTCGAACCGGCGGGGTGAAGATTCCAAAAACATTCAGTACTTC	TRBV6-2/TRBV6-3	TRBJ2-4	-	-
CASSFGTEAFF	TGTGCCAGCAGTTTCGGTACTGAAGCTTTCTTT	TRBV12-3/TRBV12-4	TRBJ1-1	-	-
CASKLSGSGETQYF	TGTGCCAGCAAACTTAGCGGGAGTGGAGAGACCCAGTACTTC	TRBV6-5	TRBJ2-5	-	TRBD2
CERAGNRGNNSPLHF	TGTGAAAGAGCCGGCAACCGGGGAAATAATTCACCCCTCCACTTT	TRBV10-3	TRBJ1-6	-	-
CASSQNSLRTEAFF	TGTGCCAGCAGCCAAAACAGTCTTCGCACTGAAGCTTTCTTT	TRBV6-5	TRBJ1-1	-	-
CATSRDPGGSWNEQFF	TGTGCCACCAGCAGAGATCCGGGGGGGTCGTGGAATGAGCAGTTCTTC	TRBV15	TRBJ2-1	-	TRBD2
CASSARQASYNSPLHF	TGTGCCAGCAGCGCCAGACAGGCCTCCTATAATTCACCCCTCCACTTT	TRBV9	TRBJ1-6	-	-
CASSQEVGEPYNEQFF	TGTGCCAGCAGCCAAGAAGTTGGAGAGCCCTACAATGAGCAGTTCTTC	TRBV4-2	TRBJ2-1	-	-
CASSLDRTSGRTGELFF	TGTGCCAGCAGCTTAGACAGGACTAGCGGGAGGACCGGGGAGCTGTTTTTT	TRBV7-9	TRBJ2-2	-	TRBD2
CASSSYGGQPQHF	TGTGCCAGCAGCTCGTATGGGGGCCAGCCCCAGCATTTT	TRBV5-5	TRBJ1-5	-	-
CASSLQVNQETQYF	TGCGCCAGCAGCTTGCAGGTCAACCAAGAGACCCAGTACTTC	TRBV5-1	TRBJ2-5	-	-
CASSLGQTYNEQFF	TGTGCCAGCAGCTTAGGACAGACCTACAATGAGCAGTTCTTC	TRBV11-3	TRBJ2-1	-	-
CAWETTGDTEAFF	TGTGCCTGGGAGACTACAGGGGACACTGAAGCTTTCTTT	TRBV30	TRBJ1-1	-	TRBD1
CASSLLGAELMNTEAFF	TGTGCCAGCAGTTTGTTGGGAGCAGAACTTATGAACACTGAAGCTTTCTTT	TRBV27	TRBJ1-1	-	-
CASSANRGEAFF	TGTGCCAGCAGTGCCAACAGGGGTGAAGCTTTCTTT	TRBV27	TRBJ1-1	-	TRBD1
CASSVEGRREQPQHF	TGTGCCAGCAGCGTAGAGGGGAGGAGGGAGCAGCCCCAGCATTTT	TRBV9	TRBJ1-5	-	-
CASGAASGNTIYF	TGTGCCAGCGGGGCGGCCTCTGGAAACACCATATATTTT	TRBV3-1/TRBV3-2	TRBJ1-3	-	-
CSVEPSGGFEQFF	TGCAGCGTTGAACCCTCGGGGGGGTTTGAGCAGTTCTTC	TRBV29-1	TRBJ2-1	once	TRBD2
CASSRGNFGANVLTF	TGCGCCAGCAGCCGAGGGAATTTTGGGGCCAACGTCCTGACTTTC	TRBV4-3	TRBJ2-6	-	-
CASSDYRVNEQFF	TGTGCCAGCAGTGACTACAGGGTCAATGAGCAGTTCTTC	TRBV25-1	TRBJ2-1	-	-
CASSQDPADASSGNTIYF	TGCGCCAGCAGCCAAGATCCGGCGGATGCGAGCTCTGGAAACACCATATATTTT	TRBV4-1	TRBJ1-3	once	-
CASSLRQIGGYTF	TGTGCCAGTAGTCTCCGACAGATAGGTGGCTACACCTTC	TRBV19	TRBJ1-2	-	-
CAWNPGPGQPQHF	TGTGCCTGGAACCCAGGACCGGGGCAGCCCCAGCATTTT	TRBV30	TRBJ1-5	-	-
CASRDTGQSSPLHF	TGTGCCAGCAGGGATACAGGGCAAAGTTCACCCCTCCACTTT	TRBV6-5	TRBJ1-6	many	-
CATGTGDTEAFF	TGTGCCACTGGGACAGGAGACACTGAAGCTTTCTTT	TRBV9	TRBJ1-1	-	TRBD1
CASSSQGVRGNTIYF	TGTGCCAGCAGTTCACAGGGGGTAAGAGGAAACACCATATATTTT	TRBV28	TRBJ1-3	once	TRBD1
CASDGSAWNTEAFF	TGTGCCAGCGACGGGAGTGCGTGGAACACTGAAGCTTTCTTT	TRBV2	TRBJ1-1	-	-